These 13 T cell receptor beta chains came from one sample sequenced in a study of control samples from healthy donors and cancer patients (dated by TCRdb to between 2020 and 2021). Libraries came from the immunoSEQ multiplex PCR assay. Here the immuneACCESS table is served through TCRdb, limited to in-frame sequences with V and J called. Missing clones are a known gap in these copies; in checked studies unresolved V genes cover under half, and the rest lacks a known reason. The sample table shows about 120,000 clones, and around 89% are seen once. In total, the top ten clones hold about 2.5% of the sample. The sample taken for sequencing was blood. These receptors all come from a woman aged 65 to 85 in good health.

This rearrangement joins TRBV5-1 to TRBJ2-3; 7 bases fit TRBD1. The length of the CDR3 is 14 residues. Unmatched junction bases numbered 4, after V lost 3 bases and J lost 3 bases. Germline V gene data show CDR1 as SGHRS and CDR2 as YFSETQ. The CDR3: CASSSGQATDTQYF. CDR3 DNA sequence: TGCGCCAGCAGCTCAGGACAGGCAACAGATACGCAGTATTTT.

This clone was seen only a few times. The V and J genes are TRBV18 and TRBJ2-3; the D is unclear. V was cut by 3 bases and J by 6 bases, with 13 bases left in between. The CDR3 is 14 amino acids. Per the germline V gene, CDR1 is KGHSH and CDR2 is LQKENI. CDR3 nucleotides: TGTGCCAGCTCACCTCTCCAAAGTGGGGATACGCAGTATTTT. Protein: CASSPLQSGDTQYF.

Of note for this clone: Other DNA sequences in the same sample also yield this CDR3. The J gene is TRBJ2-3, the V gene TRBV5-1; D remains unclear. The CDR3 runs 12 residues. Between the trimmed V and J ends, which lost 2 bases and 2 bases, there was a span of 3 bases. CDR1 and CDR2 from the germline V gene are SGHRS and YFSETQ. This CDR3 is CASSFLTDTQYF. The CDR3 DNA follows: TGCGCCAGCAGCTTTCTCACAGATACGCAGTATTTT. The variable domain in full, with the rest retrieved from reference TRBV5-1 and TRBJ2-3, is KAGVTQTPRYLIKTRGQQVTLSCSPISGHRSVSWYQQTPGQGLQFLFEYFSETQRNKGNFPGRFSGRQFSNSRSEMNVSTLELGDSALYLCASSFLTDTQYFGPGTRLTVL.

The gene calls are TRBV2 and TRBJ1-2, with D unresolved. This CDR3 region has 12 residues. Germline assignment: CDR1 SNHLY and CDR2 FYNNEI. V was shortened by 4 bases and J by 6 bases, with 9 bases between the two germline ends. CDR3 protein: CASSVAQDGYTF. The CDR3 region has the DNA TGTGCCAGCAGTGTCGCGCAGGATGGCTACACCTTC.

This chain joins TRBV6-2 or TRBV6-3 and TRBJ1-5; tentative D call: TRBD1 (5 bases). The CDR3 runs 17 residues. The germline V gene has CDR1 MNHEY and CDR2 SVGEGT. V lost 0 bases and J lost 1, with 13 bases in between. The CDR3 region is CASSYSGTHLSNQPQHF. CDR3 sequence (DNA): TGTGCCAGCAGTTACTCAGGGACCCATCTAAGCAATCAGCCCCAGCATTTT.

The DNA of the CDR3 is TGCAGCGTTGAATTTTGGGCCGGGGAGCTGTTTTTT. Translated: CSVEFWAGELFF. The chain uses TRBV29-1 and TRBJ2-2, with unresolved D. Deletions cut 2 bases from V and 6 bases from J, with 7 bases between. CDR1 is SQVTM and CDR2 is ANQGSEA in the germline V gene. The CDR3 extends over 12 amino acids.

The CDR3 here is CATKYLGAYGYTF. The DNA for the CDR3 is TGTGCCACGAAGTACTTAGGAGCCTATGGCTACACCTTC. The V and J genes are TRBV19 and TRBJ1-2, with D unresolved. Germline CDR1 reads LNHDA; CDR2 reads SQIVND (reference sequence). Trimming took off 10 bases at V and 4 bases at J, with 16 bases between the two ends. CDR3 length equals 13 residues.

The chain couples TRBV7-9 to TRBJ1-5; a weak D match, TRBD1 (5 bases). This CDR3 is built from 13 residues. Germline V gives CDR1 SEHNR, CDR2 FQNEAQ (reference sequence). The V and J ends lost 5 bases and 9 bases respectively, with 14 bases between them. The CDR3 loop reads CASSPLGERPQHF. The CDR3, as DNA: TGTGCCAGCAGCCCCCTGGGGGAACGGCCCCAGCATTTT.

The V and J genes are TRBV27 and TRBJ2-1, with TRBD2 identical over 9 bases. This CDR3 contains 14 residues. Unmatched junction bases numbered 5, after V lost 6 bases and J lost 5 bases. Germline V gene sequence: CDR1 MNHEY, CDR2 SMNVEV (reference sequence). The CDR3 loop is CASRSGGPHNEQFF. CDR3 nucleotide sequence: TGTGCCAGCAGGAGCGGGGGGCCCCACAATGAGCAGTTCTTC.

The rearrangement joins TRBV12-5 to TRBJ1-2; TRBD1 is a possible D gene (5 bases). In germline, CDR1 is LGHNT, CDR2 FRNRAP. This CDR3 is 14 amino acids long. The V and J ends lost 6 bases and 6 bases respectively, with 17 bases between them. The chain's CDR3 is CASGPTRQGHGYTF. Here the CDR3 DNA reads TGTGCTAGTGGCCCCACCCGGCAGGGCCATGGCTACACCTTC.

The chain carries TRBV2 and TRBJ2-3, with 9 bases identical to TRBD2. CDR1 and CDR2 (germline): SNHLY, FYNNEI. The CDR3 has 15 residues. V lost 4 bases and J lost 3; bases outside the gene matches: 5. The CDR3 is CASSVAGGLTDTQYF. CDR3 coding DNA: TGTGCCAGCAGTGTGGCGGGGGGGCTTACAGATACGCAGTATTTT. Full variable domain (remainder filled in from reference TRBV2 and TRBJ2-3): EPEVTQTPSHQVTQMGQEVILRCVPISNHLYFYWYRQILGQKVEFLVSFYNNEISEKSEIFDDQFSVERPDGSNFTLKIRSTKLEDSAMYFCASSVAGGLTDTQYFGPGTRLTVL.

The J gene is TRBJ1-1, the V gene TRBV6-5; the D is unclear. Germline CDR1 MNHEY, CDR2 SVGAGI. This CDR3 is 13 amino acids long. V was shortened by 6 bases and J by 1 base, with 9 bases between the two germline ends. The CDR3: CASRSTANTEAFF. CDR3 sequence (DNA): TGTGCCAGCAGATCAACAGCGAACACTGAAGCTTTCTTT.

The chain combines TRBV7-3 with TRBJ1-2; maybe TRBD1 (5 bases). The CDR3 consists of 15 residues. Germline V gene sequence: CDR1 SGHTA, CDR2 FQGTGA. The V end lost 5 bases, the J end lost 0 bases, and 13 bases lay between the germline ends. The CDR3 sequence: CASSPDGTANYGYTF. The CDR3 nucleotides read TGTGCCAGCAGCCCAGACGGGACGGCTAACTATGGCTACACCTTC.